This T cell receptor beta chain was identified in a study of blood T cell repertoires in COVID-19. Study at large: The cDNA or gDNA used as material had been derived from T cells, B-cell-depleted T cells, or PBMCs.

Authors' methods: Estimation of nucleated cell counts relied on the amplification of reference gene primers. Generated by immunoSEQ multiplex PCR, the TCRdb table keeps only in-frame clones and is missing some. V, J and clone size were drawn from that table, and D and trimming were deduced from the DNA. The sample shows about 92,000 clones, 80% of them seen only once. The germline V and J ends were trimmed by 10 bases and 0 bases, with 12 bases remaining between them. Germline-derived CDR1 and CDR2 are MDHEN and SYDVKM. The CDR3 covers 13 residues. The material sequenced was peripheral blood. The V call is TRBV28, the J call TRBJ1-1, with D unresolved. This TCR derives from a woman aged 70-85 years with acute or convalescent COVID-19. In nucleotides, the CDR3 is TGTGCCACCGCCAGCGCCATGAACACTGAAGCTTTCTTT. Translation: CATASAMNTEAFF.